This TCR beta chain was found in a study of T cells in Graves' hyperthyroidism and ophthalmopathy. It was RNA transcripts that yielded the amplified TCR beta CDR3 regions. Using the HTBI primer set, a first-round RT-PCR was run on the TCR CDR3. Via MiXCR, TCRdb re-called the multiplex PCR reads, giving one row per CDR3 protein. This sample carries hundreds of thousands of distinct CDR3 sequences, 14% of them seen once, and the ten largest clones take 10%. A few counts support this clonotype. Sequenced input: blood. The sequence was collected from a woman aged 18 to 35 with Graves' hyperthyroidism.

The CDR3 DNA is TGTGCCAGCACGTTTCAAGGGAGGGAAAAACTGTTTTTT. Translation gives CASTFQGREKLFF. The V and J genes are TRBV12-3 or TRBV12-4 and TRBJ1-4; no reliable D call. Trimming removed 7 bases at V and 8 bases at J, with 14 bases between. The CDR3 is 13 amino acids.